This T cell receptor (beta chain) was sequenced for a study of technical replicates of blood from several donors. Repertoires were generated with immunoSEQ multiplex PCR, while TCRdb's copy carries only in-frame clones and drops some. The repertoire holds roughly 87,000 clones, with about 94% as singletons. The germline V and J ends were trimmed by 10 bases and 0 bases, with 12 bases remaining between them. The CDR3 covers 14 residues. Per the germline V gene, CDR1 is WSHSY and CDR2 is SAAADI. The clonotype originates from a human donor in good health. The sample comprised T cells isolated from PBMCs. This chain connects TRBV10-2 to TRBJ1-4, with D possibly being TRBD1 (5 bases). The CDR3 loop is CATWGGATNEKLFF. The CDR3 DNA reads as TGCGCCACCTGGGGGGGGGCAACTAATGAAAAACTGTTTTTT.